A single sample is the source of the 28 T cell receptor beta chains below, sequenced in a study of blood T cell repertoires in COVID-19. Here immunoSEQ multiplex PCR was the method, and the copy in TCRdb shows in-frame clones only, minus some. Among about 400,000 clones listed, roughly nine tenths were seen once. Sequenced: peripheral blood. The source of these receptors is a man aged 35 to 55 with acute or convalescent COVID-19.

This clone was recorded once. This sequence joins TRBV18 and TRBJ2-2; the match to TRBD1 covers 9 bases. CDR1 and CDR2 (germline): KGHSH, LQKENI. V lost 5 bases to trimming and J lost 0 bases; unmatched junction nucleotides: 10. The CDR3 is 18 amino acids. The CDR3 region is CASSSNPTGGANTGELFF. DNA of the CDR3: TGTGCCAGCTCATCCAACCCGACAGGGGGGGCGAACACCGGGGAGCTGTTTTTT.

CDR3: CASSVEGQKRNTIYF. CDR3 sequence (DNA): TGTGCCAGCAGCGTAGAGGGACAAAAACGGAACACCATATATTTT. The V call is TRBV9, the J call TRBJ1-3; weak D call: TRBD1 (6 bases). Trimming removed 0 bases from V and 7 bases from J, with 14 bases in between. The CDR3 sequence is 15 residues long. The germline V gene encodes CDR1 SGDLS and CDR2 YYNGEE.

This clone appeared a single time. The rearrangement joins TRBV28 to TRBJ2-5; a possible D gene is TRBD2 (6 bases). CDR3 length equals 13 residues. Looked up from germline, CDR1 is MDHEN and CDR2 is SYDVKM. V lost 8 bases and J lost 1, with 11 bases in between. The CDR3 is CASFAGTQETQYF. The CDR3 DNA reads as TGTGCCAGCTTCGCGGGGACCCAAGAGACCCAGTACTTC.

The rearrangement links TRBV30 to TRBJ1-1; a possible D gene is TRBD1 (6 bases). Germline CDR1 reads GTSNPN; CDR2 reads SVGIG (reference sequence). The CDR3 length is 15 residues. Trimming left V 0 bases short and J 0 bases short, with 11 bases between. CDR3 loop: CAWSVGRGLNTEAFF. CDR3 DNA sequence: TGTGCCTGGAGTGTGGGCAGGGGCCTGAACACTGAAGCTTTCTTT.

Concerning this clone itself: The same CDR3 is also encoded by other DNA sequences in this sample. The chain is built from TRBV28 and TRBJ2-3; 9 nucleotides agree with TRBD2. Germline assignment: CDR1 MDHEN and CDR2 SYDVKM. This CDR3 is built from 15 residues. J gave up 1 base and V 2 bases, and 1 base lay outside the gene matches. The CDR3 coding sequence is TGTGCCAGCAGTTTAGCGGGGGGGGGCACAGATACGCAGTATTTT. This encodes CASSLAGGGTDTQYF.

This clone was seen just once. This chain joins TRBV7-8 and TRBJ1-5, with 9 bases identical to TRBD1. Germline CDR1 is SGHVS and CDR2 is FQNEAQ. This CDR3 has 15 amino acids. Trimming at V came to 6 bases and at J to 5 bases, leaving 8 bases not matched to a gene. The CDR3 reads CASRPAGTGYQPQHF. For the CDR3, the DNA is TGTGCCAGCAGGCCAGCCGGGACAGGGTATCAGCCCCAGCATTTT.

The sample holds one count of this clone. The chain recombines TRBV5-3 with TRBJ1-2; D unresolved. TRBV5-3 counts as an open reading frame of uncertain function. The V gene lost 3 bases and the J gene lost 8 bases, with 14 bases spanning the gap. The CDR3 totals 13 residues. Written as DNA, the CDR3 is TGTGCCAGAAGCTCGACACGCCAAGACGGCTACACCTTC. Amino acids: CARSSTRQDGYTF.

The gene calls are TRBV5-8 and TRBJ1-6; 7 nucleotides match TRBD1. The CDR3 totals 15 residues. After removal of 7 bases from V and 7 bases from J, the junction contained 11 bases not matched to a gene. Germline V gives CDR1 SGHTS, CDR2 YDEGEE. In nucleotides, the CDR3 is TGTGCCAGCTCCCGAAAAACAGGGGACAATTCACCCCTCCACTTT. It yields the protein CASSRKTGDNSPLHF.

The CDR3 DNA follows: TGTGCCAGCTCACCGGGCACAGGCCAAGAGACCCAGTACTTC. The encoded protein is CASSPGTGQETQYF. The genes are TRBV18 and TRBJ2-5; TRBD1 might be the D (5 bases). Germline V gene sequence: CDR1 KGHSH, CDR2 LQKENI. V dropped 3 bases and J dropped 1 base, with 9 bases sitting between them. The CDR3 is 14 amino acids.

This clone was recorded a few times. J is TRBJ2-2 and V is TRBV19; TRBD2 matches 8 bases. This CDR3 spans 16 amino acids. Germline lookup yields CDR1 LNHDA and CDR2 SQIVND (reference sequence). V lost 4 bases to trimming and J lost 6 bases; unmatched junction nucleotides: 10. Here the CDR3 reads CASSKRGAGAAGELFF. The DNA for the CDR3 is TGTGCCAGTAGTAAAAGAGGAGCGGGGGCCGCCGGGGAGCTGTTTTTT.

The genes are TRBV2 and TRBJ1-5; D not certain. Trimming took off 6 bases at V and 3 bases at J, with 6 bases between the two ends. Germline lookup yields CDR1 SNHLY and CDR2 FYNNEI. CDR3 length: 12 amino acids. CDR3 DNA sequence: TGTGCCAGCAGACAAAACAATCAGCCCCAGCATTTT. It specifies CASRQNNQPQHF.

This chain links TRBV28 with TRBJ2-2; 8 bases line up with TRBD1. The ends lost 5 bases at V and 3 bases at J; junction bases unmatched: 8. This CDR3 comprises 16 residues. Germline-derived CDR1 and CDR2 are MDHEN and SYDVKM. CDR3 coding DNA: TGTGCCAGCAGTGCCGACAGGGGTCTCGACACCGGGGAGCTGTTTTTT. It is translated as CASSADRGLDTGELFF.

The chain employs TRBV19 and TRBJ2-2; possibly TRBD2 for D (6 bases). With 1 base removed from V and 1 base from J, the gap between germline ends came to 10 bases. This CDR3 is 16 amino acids long. CDR1 and CDR2 from the germline V gene are LNHDA and SQIVND (reference sequence). Here the CDR3 reads CASSIVGRENTGELFF. The CDR3 DNA is TGTGCCAGTAGTATAGTAGGGCGGGAGAACACCGGGGAGCTGTTTTTT. Variable domain in full (rest from reference TRBV19 and TRBJ2-2): DGGITQSPKYLFRKEGQNVTLSCEQNLNHDAMYWYRQDPGQGLRLIYYSQIVNDFQKGDIAEGYSVSREKKESFPLTVTSAQKNPTAFYLCASSIVGRENTGELFFGEGSRLTVL.

The chain has TRBV5-1 and TRBJ1-1; perhaps TRBD1 as D (6 bases). V lost 4 bases and J lost 1, with 14 bases in between. Germline-derived CDR1 and CDR2 are SGHRS and YFSETQ. The CDR3 runs 15 residues. CDR3 coding DNA: TGCGCCAGCAGCCGTAACAGGGAAAAGAACACTGAAGCTTTCTTT. Translated: CASSRNREKNTEAFF.

The chain recombines TRBV6-5 with TRBJ2-5; weak D call: TRBD2 (5 bases). Per the germline V gene, CDR1 is MNHEY and CDR2 is SVGAGI. V lost 8 bases, J lost 2 bases, and 18 bases lay in between. CDR3 length: 15 residues. The chain's CDR3 is CASRRYRGNQETQYF. The DNA of the CDR3 is TGTGCCAGCCGTCGGTACCGAGGGAATCAAGAGACCCAGTACTTC.

This chain links TRBV7-2 with TRBJ1-4; the D is unclear. From germline, CDR1 is SGHTA and CDR2 FQGNSA. Trimming shortened V by 4 bases and J by 0 bases, and 6 bases separated the two germline ends. This CDR3 comprises 14 residues. In nucleotides, the CDR3 is TGTGCCAGCAGCTCAGGCCCAACTAATGAAAAACTGTTTTTT. As protein: CASSSGPTNEKLFF.

The chain recombines TRBV7-9 with TRBJ2-1; a possible D gene is TRBD1 (6 bases). CDR3 length: 13 residues. The ends were cut back, 3 bases at V and 4 bases at J, with 7 bases in the middle. In germline, CDR1 is SEHNR, CDR2 FQNEAQ (reference sequence). CDR3 in DNA: TGTGCCAGCAGCTTTACAGGGTACAATGAGCAGTTCTTC. Translated: CASSFTGYNEQFF.

The CDR3 DNA reads TGTGCCAGCAGCTCACGGACTAGCGGGAGTGTCCACGAGCAGTACTTC. It codes for CASSSRTSGSVHEQYF. V is TRBV7-2 and J is TRBJ2-7; 13 bases match TRBD2. This CDR3 has 16 amino acids. Germline CDR1 reads SGHTA; CDR2 reads FQGNSA. The trim removed 4 bases at V and 5 bases at J, leaving 8 bases unmatched.

The chain combines TRBV29-1 with TRBJ1-2; 8 bases fit TRBD1. Unmatched junction bases numbered 2, after V lost 3 bases and J lost 5 bases. The CDR3 is 12 residues long. Germline CDR1 SQVTM, CDR2 ANQGSEA. DNA for the CDR3: TGCAGCGTTGAGGACAGGGTGTATGGCTACACCTTC. It yields the protein CSVEDRVYGYTF.

The chain joins TRBV2 to TRBJ2-1; TRBD2 matches at 7 bases. V shed 6 bases and J 14 bases; nucleotides not matched to a gene: 13. The CDR3 is 13 amino acids. Germline V gene sequence: CDR1 SNHLY, CDR2 FYNNEI. CDR3 residues: CASSPLGRSGKFF. CDR3 coding DNA: TGTGCCAGCAGCCCTCTGGGTCGGAGCGGGAAGTTCTTC.

The chain uses TRBV23-1 and TRBJ2-2; TRBD1 aligns across 10 bases. TRBV23-1 is assigned to the ORF class and has an uncertain function. The CDR3 extends over 18 amino acids. V gave up 1 base and J gave up 5 bases; unmatched junction bases: 10. The chain's CDR3 is CASSQWKVGQGKTGELFF. In DNA, the CDR3 is TGCGCCAGCAGTCAATGGAAAGTGGGACAGGGGAAGACCGGGGAGCTGTTTTTT.

The chain carries TRBV5-1 and TRBJ1-2, with 12 nucleotides matching TRBD1. The junction had 7 bases not matched to a gene; V was cut back by 6 bases and J by 4 bases. The length of the CDR3 is 15 residues. CDR1 SGHRS and CDR2 YFSETQ come from the germline V gene. The CDR3 spells CASKGQGALGYGYTF. The CDR3, as DNA: TGCGCCAGCAAGGGACAGGGGGCGCTTGGCTATGGCTACACCTTC. The full variable domain, with the rest looked up from reference TRBV5-1 and TRBJ1-2, is KAGVTQTPRYLIKTRGQQVTLSCSPISGHRSVSWYQQTPGQGLQFLFEYFSETQRNKGNFPGRFSGRQFSNSRSEMNVSTLELGDSALYLCASKGQGALGYGYTFGSGTRLTVV.

The chain employs TRBV19 and TRBJ2-7, with 9 positions matching TRBD1. There are 13 residues in the CDR3. The ends lost 9 bases at V and 5 bases at J; junction bases unmatched: 8. Looked up from germline, CDR1 is LNHDA and CDR2 is SQIVND (reference sequence). In DNA form, the CDR3 reads TGTGCCAGATCGGACAGGGGTCGCCACGAGCAGTACTTC. Amino acids: CARSDRGRHEQYF.

The chain carries TRBV6-5 and TRBJ2-1; 8 positions agree with TRBD1. Germline V gene lookup returns CDR1 MNHEY and CDR2 SVGAGI. V was clipped by 5 bases and J by 7 bases; unmatched bases: 10. The CDR3 loop spans 15 amino acids. This CDR3 is CASSPTGTGLNEQFF. The CDR3 DNA reads as TGTGCCAGCAGTCCAACCGGGACAGGACTTAATGAGCAGTTCTTC.

The rearrangement links TRBV7-9 to TRBJ2-1; D possibly corresponds to TRBD2 (7 bases). The length of the CDR3 is 15 residues. Trimming removed 5 bases from V and 9 bases from J, with 20 bases in between. From germline, CDR1 is SEHNR and CDR2 FQNEAQ (reference sequence). CDR3 sequence (DNA): TGTGCCAGCAGCATCGGGGGGCCGGGGCCGGGTGAGCAGTTCTTC. This codes for CASSIGGPGPGEQFF. The full variable domain, in which reference TRBV7-9 and TRBJ2-1 provide the parts outside the CDR3, is DTGVSQNPRHKITKRGQNVTFRCDPISEHNRLYWYRQTLGQGPEFLTYFQNEAQLEKSRLLSDRFSAERPKGSFSTLEIQRTEQGDSAMYLCASSIGGPGPGEQFFGPGTRLTVL.

The chain couples TRBV11-2 to TRBJ1-3; 8 bases are shared with TRBD1. This CDR3 has 15 amino acids. CDR1 is SGHAT, CDR2 FQNNGV, per germline. Trimming cost V 4 bases and J 1 base; bases outside gene matches: 3. CDR3 sequence: CASSWGQASGNTIYF. CDR3 nucleotide sequence: TGTGCCAGCAGCTGGGGACAGGCGTCTGGAAACACCATATATTTT.

J is TRBJ2-3 and V is TRBV4-2; 7 bases map to TRBD2. The germline gives CDR1 LGHNA, CDR2 YNFKEQ. The CDR3 sequence is 20 residues long. With V trimmed by 2 bases and J by 0 bases, 17 bases remained unmatched. CDR3 DNA: TGTGCCAGCAGCCAAACCTCCCGATCTGGGCGGGAGTGGAGCACAGATACGCAGTATTTT. It yields the protein CASSQTSRSGREWSTDTQYF.

The chain employs TRBV7-9 and TRBJ2-3, with TRBD1 identical over 9 bases. The V gene end was trimmed by 6 bases and the J gene end by 0 bases; junction bases not matched to a gene: 7. This CDR3 contains 16 residues. Per germline, CDR1 SEHNR and CDR2 FQNEAQ (reference sequence). CDR3 protein: CASRARDRASTDTQYF. In nucleotides, the CDR3 is TGTGCCAGCAGGGCCCGGGACAGGGCAAGCACAGATACGCAGTATTTT.